This T cell receptor beta chain is from a study of blood T cell repertoires in COVID-19. The CDR3 has 15 amino acids. CDR1 SEHNR and CDR2 FQNEAQ come from the germline V gene (reference sequence). Trimming took off 3 bases at V and 8 bases at J, with 17 bases between the two ends. Produced via immunoSEQ multiplex PCR; TCRdb's table is partial and in-frame only. The data hold some 15,000 clones, with approximately 85% observed a single time. Sample: peripheral blood. The clonotype originates from a man between 65 and 79 years old in a cohort sampled during active COVID-19. This rearrangement joins TRBV7-9 to TRBJ2-1; TRBD1 is a possible D gene (5 bases). The CDR3 loop reads CASSFFWQGRDEQFF. The CDR3 nucleotides are TGTGCCAGCAGCTTCTTTTGGCAGGGTAGAGATGAGCAGTTCTTC.